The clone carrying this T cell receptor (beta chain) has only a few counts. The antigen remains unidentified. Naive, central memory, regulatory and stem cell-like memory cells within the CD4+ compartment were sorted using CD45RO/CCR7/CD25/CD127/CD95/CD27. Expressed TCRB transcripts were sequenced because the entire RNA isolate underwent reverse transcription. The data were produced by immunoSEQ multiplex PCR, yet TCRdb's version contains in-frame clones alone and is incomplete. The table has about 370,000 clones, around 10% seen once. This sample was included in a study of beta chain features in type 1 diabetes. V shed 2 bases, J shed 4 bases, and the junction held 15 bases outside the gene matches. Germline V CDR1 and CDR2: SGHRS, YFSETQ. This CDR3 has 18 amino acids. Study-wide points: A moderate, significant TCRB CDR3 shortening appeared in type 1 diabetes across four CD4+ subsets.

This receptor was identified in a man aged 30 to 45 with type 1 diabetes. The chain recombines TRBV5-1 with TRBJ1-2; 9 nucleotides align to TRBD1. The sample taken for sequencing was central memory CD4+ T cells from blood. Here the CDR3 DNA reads TGCGCCAGCAGCTTACAACCAGGAACAGGGGGCAGTCCCTATGGCTACACCTTC. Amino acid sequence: CASSLQPGTGGSPYGYTF.